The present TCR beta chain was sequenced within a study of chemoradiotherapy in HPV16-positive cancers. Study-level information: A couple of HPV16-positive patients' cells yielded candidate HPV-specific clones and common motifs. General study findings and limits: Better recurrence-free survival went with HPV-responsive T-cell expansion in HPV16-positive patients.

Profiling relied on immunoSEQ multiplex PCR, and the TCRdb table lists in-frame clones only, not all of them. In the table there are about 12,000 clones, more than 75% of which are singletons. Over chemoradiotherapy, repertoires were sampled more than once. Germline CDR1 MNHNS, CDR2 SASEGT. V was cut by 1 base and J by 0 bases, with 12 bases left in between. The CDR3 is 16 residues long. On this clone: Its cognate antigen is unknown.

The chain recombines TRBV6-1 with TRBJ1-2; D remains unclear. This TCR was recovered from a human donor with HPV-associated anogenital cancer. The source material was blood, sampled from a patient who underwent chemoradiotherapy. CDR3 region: CASSEESGSPNYGYTF. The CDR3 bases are TGTGCCAGCAGTGAAGAGAGCGGGAGTCCTAACTATGGCTACACCTTC.